This T cell receptor (beta chain) was recovered during a study of identifying expanded T cells in peripheral blood. Study findings and constraints: Over two and four weeks, about 15 and 19 clones changed, versus around 1.1 between replicates. Clone count variance between approximately two-week samples rose with total template count.

CDR1 and CDR2 (germline): SGHRS, YFSETQ. Between the trimmed V and J ends, which lost 1 base and 0 bases, there was a span of 7 bases. The CDR3 is 14 amino acids. The protocol was immunoSEQ multiplex PCR, while the TCRdb copy is restricted to in-frame clones and leaves out a portion. In the table there are about 83,000 clones, around 91% of which are singletons. Concerning this clone itself: The antigen remains undetermined.

Sequencing was performed on blood. This receptor was obtained from a person aged 18 to 70 in good health. The gene calls are TRBV5-1 and TRBJ2-5; maybe TRBD1 (5 bases). CDR3 bases: TGCGCCAGCAGCTTGTGGACAAACCAAGAGACCCAGTACTTC. This gives the protein CASSLWTNQETQYF. The variable domain in full, completed from reference TRBV5-1 and TRBJ2-5, reads KAGVTQTPRYLIKTRGQQVTLSCSPISGHRSVSWYQQTPGQGLQFLFEYFSETQRNKGNFPGRFSGRQFSNSRSEMNVSTLELGDSALYLCASSLWTNQETQYFGPGTRLLVL.